This TCR beta chain is drawn from a study of cytomegalovirus exposure and HLA in healthy donors. Study at large: Later, an analysis reported that the 130 or so validation repertoires had used the same platform as the approximately 720 first-cohort repertoires. Overall study results and limits: Reports described diagnosis of cytomegalovirus status by the classifier as highly specific and sensitive. CMV antigen specificity of three CMV-associated chains was confirmed in vitro. A list of approximately 160 TCR beta chains associated with cytomegalovirus was given.

Worth noting for this clone: Its antigen is as yet unknown.

Only in-frame clones appear in the TCRdb table, and some are missing; sequencing was by immunoSEQ multiplex PCR. The sample shows fewer than 350,000 clones, approximately 87% of them seen only once. This CDR3 comprises 15 residues. V was pared by 6 bases and J by 5 bases, with 17 bases between. Germline assignment: CDR1 KGHSH and CDR2 LQKENI. The sample taken for sequencing was PBMCs. The clonotype originates from a woman between 18 and 30 years old in good health and CMV-seronegative. The chain carries TRBV18 and TRBJ2-1; perhaps TRBD2 as D (6 bases). The CDR3 here is CASSRTPGLNNEQFF. The CDR3 coding sequence is TGTGCCAGCTCGCGGACTCCGGGACTTAACAATGAGCAGTTCTTC.